This T cell receptor beta chain stems from a study of blood T cell repertoires in COVID-19. Study-level background: T cells, B-cell-depleted T cells, or PBMCs provided the cDNA or gDNA that served as material.

Self-reported history from a screening survey and questionnaire set each donor's cohort. TCRdb's table, derived via immunoSEQ multiplex PCR, lists solely in-frame clones and lacks some. The sample records roughly 200,000 clones, about 87% being singletons. The V segment lost 7 bases and the J segment 4 bases; nucleotides outside the gene matches: 4. This CDR3 comprises 13 residues. The germline V gene encodes CDR1 MNHEY and CDR2 SMNVEV (reference sequence). The chain carries TRBV27 and TRBJ2-1, with 7 bases aligning to TRBD2. The sequenced sample was PBMCs or T cells enriched from blood (not recorded which). The sequence was obtained from a man younger than 35 with acute COVID-19. The CDR3 sequence is CASKAAGYNEQFF. In DNA form, the CDR3 reads TGTGCCAGCAAGGCAGCGGGATACAATGAGCAGTTCTTC.